This T cell receptor (beta chain) is drawn from a study of identifying expanded T cells in peripheral blood. Collection occurred without any documented infections or immune events in donors. Clones were sequenced by immunoSEQ multiplex PCR, and TCRdb holds only the in-frame ones, with some missing. The data show around 120,000 clones, approximately 84% seen once. Comments on this clone: Its antigen remains unknown.

The CDR3 spans 17 residues. Trimming took 3 bases from V and 0 from J; bases not matched to a gene: 7. Looked up from germline, CDR1 is SGHAT and CDR2 is FQNNGV. Points from the study as a whole: Differentially abundant clones: 1 to 1.5 between replicates, just under 17 at 2 to 3 weeks, under 25 at four.

The sequence came from a person between 18 and 75 years old in good health. The sequencing sample was made of blood. This chain joins TRBV11-2 and TRBJ1-3; 8 positions agree with TRBD1. The CDR3 sequence: CASSFGVGQGSGNTIYF. CDR3 DNA: TGTGCCAGCAGCTTTGGGGTCGGACAGGGCTCTGGAAACACCATATATTTT. The complete variable domain, with remaining parts taken from reference TRBV11-2 and TRBJ1-3, reads EAGVAQSPRYKIIEKRQSVAFWCNPISGHATLYWYQQILGQGPKLLIQFQNNGVVDDSQLPKDRFSAERLKGVDSTLKIQPAKLEDSAVYLCASSFGVGQGSGNTIYFGEGSWLTVV.